This T cell receptor (beta chain) appears in the sequencing data of a study of T cells in Graves' hyperthyroidism and ophthalmopathy. The study's findings and limits: Progression to ophthalmopathy was predicted a median of about six months early.

Amplification of TCR beta CDR3 regions used RNA as the template. Primed by the HTBI set, a first-round RT-PCR was run on the TCR CDR3. TCRdb fed the multiplex PCR reads into MiXCR, producing one record per CDR3 protein. The data hold 110,000 to 150,000 distinct CDR3 sequences, with over 20% observed a single time. Patients having uncontrolled infection, another autoimmune disease, pregnancy or lactation were not included. Clinical symptoms, serum thyroxine, TRAb, thyroid ultrasound and orbital computed tomography established diagnosis. The study collected blood at first hyperthyroidism diagnosis, before any ophthalmopathy symptoms arose. This CDR3 is 15 amino acids long. Trimming at V came to 1 base and at J to 4 bases, leaving 7 bases not matched to a gene. CDR1 and CDR2 (germline): DFQATT, SNEGSKA (reference sequence). The sample holds many counts of this clonotype. Its antigen is not identified.

The rearrangement links TRBV20-1 to TRBJ1-5; 7 bases are shared with TRBD1. Sequenced input: blood. The TCR was taken from a woman between 50 and 59 years old with Graves' hyperthyroidism that later progressed to Graves' ophthalmopathy. This CDR3 is CSARVIVTGNQPQHF. In nucleotides, the CDR3 is TGCAGTGCTAGAGTGATCGTGACAGGGAATCAGCCCCAGCATTTT.